Below are 3 T cell receptor beta chains sequenced from a single sample in a study of blood T cell repertoires in COVID-19. TCRdb's table, derived via immunoSEQ multiplex PCR, lists solely in-frame clones and lacks some. The top ten clones hold roughly 3% of a sample with around 270,000 clones, 80% to 90% of them seen once. The material sequenced was PBMCs or T cells enriched from blood (not recorded which). These receptors were taken from a woman aged 40 to 50 who had been exposed to COVID-19.

Comment on this clone: This CDR3 fails to terminate in the conserved phenylalanine or tryptophan, so it likely reflects a read error. The DNA is omitted, as the CDR3 cannot be located on it reliably, and the CDR3 follows TCRdb's listing. This chain connects TRBV11-3 to TRBJ1-1; the tabulated D call, TRBD1, remains unverified against the DNA. Per the germline V gene, CDR1 is SGHNT and CDR2 is YENEEA. From its first to its last residue, the CDR3 has 12 amino acids. The CDR3 reads CASSFSPSQVSI.

This chain joins TRBV2 and TRBJ1-4; the D gene is possibly TRBD1 (5 bases). V lost 7 bases to trimming and J lost 8 bases, with 14 bases between them. CDR1 is SNHLY and CDR2 is FYNNEI in the germline V gene. The CDR3 loop spans 13 amino acids. The CDR3 bases are TGTGCCAGCAAGATCGGCCGGGGGGAAAAACTGTTTTTT. It encodes CASKIGRGEKLFF.

V is TRBV4-3 and J is TRBJ1-5; D gene uncertain. Germline V lookup: CDR1 LGHNA, CDR2 YSLEER. This CDR3 is 15 amino acids long. V was trimmed by 4 bases and J by 5 bases, leaving 15 bases between them. The CDR3 DNA sequence: TGCGCCAGCAGCCTTGGCGGGCAGAGTCATCAGCCCCAGCATTTT. Translated, it gives CASSLGGQSHQPQHF.